This TCR beta chain was sequenced for a study of blood T cell repertoires in COVID-19. Study as a whole: PBMCs, B-cell-depleted T cells, or T cells were the source of the cDNA or gDNA that made up the material.

In the authors' workflow: Reference gene primer amplification gave nucleated cell count estimates. Repertoires were generated with immunoSEQ multiplex PCR, while TCRdb's copy carries only in-frame clones and drops some. V, J and clone size were drawn from that table, and D and trimming were deduced from the DNA. The sample holds approximately 270,000 clones; 88% are singletons and the top ten take about 1.3%. The CDR3 length is 12 residues. J lost 6 bases, V lost 3 bases, and 1 base had no gene match. The rearrangement links TRBV12-3 or TRBV12-4 to TRBJ1-2; 7 nucleotides match TRBD1. The sequenced sample was peripheral blood. This sequence was found in a man at least 80 years old with acute or convalescent COVID-19. CDR3 DNA: TGTGCCAGCAGTTTGCAGGGGGATGGCTACACCTTC. Translating gives CASSLQGDGYTF.